Reported below is one TCR beta chain. Germline V lookup: CDR1 SGHKS, CDR2 YYEKEE (reference sequence). CDR3 length: 13 residues. The V end was cut by 0 bases, the J end by 10 bases, with 13 bases between. Time point noted: week 3, after first cycle of checkpoint inhibitor. These data belong to a study of blood T cell dynamics during melanoma immunotherapy. Measured with immunoSEQ multiplex PCR; TCRdb has only the in-frame clones, and not every one. Altogether roughly 5,000 clones are present, almost 90% being singletons, with the ten largest covering around 30%. This sequence originates from a human donor with melanoma. The specimen comprised blood, sampled from a patient treated with checkpoint blockade. This chain joins TRBV5-5 and TRBJ1-1; the D gene is possibly TRBD1 (6 bases). CDR3 protein: CASSLEGDEIAFF. CDR3 in DNA: TGTGCCAGCAGCTTGGAGGGGGACGAAATAGCTTTCTTT.